The 5 T cell receptor beta chains in this list originate from one sample, sequenced in a study of post-analysis software for immune sequencing data. General study findings and limits: Patients used about 5 TRBV segments, including TRBV5-6, TRBV5-1 and TRBV20-1, more often than controls.

Sequencing libraries made from TCR beta cDNA carried unique molecular identifiers. TCRdb fed the PCR reads into MiXCR, producing one record per CDR3 protein. The table shows about 430,000 distinct CDR3 sequences, with roughly 38% occurring only once. Antigens of these TCRs are unknown. The sequenced sample consisted of blood. Receptor source: a girl under 10 years old with multiple sclerosis.

The chain uses TRBV3-1 and TRBJ2-1, with 9 bases matching TRBD2. Losses at the gene ends were 4 bases for V and 3 bases for J; bases not matched to a gene: 1. Germline V gene sequence: CDR1 LGHDT, CDR2 YNNKEL (reference sequence). The CDR3 consists of 14 residues. CDR3 amino acids: CASSRTSVYNEQFF. CDR3 bases: TGTGCCAGCAGCCGGACTAGCGTCTACAATGAGCAGTTCTTC.

V usage is TRBV12-3 or TRBV12-4 and J usage is TRBJ2-7; D unclear. V was shortened by 2 bases and J by 2 bases, with 7 bases between the two germline ends. This CDR3 contains 13 residues. The CDR3 protein is CASSLLAAYEQYF. In DNA form, the CDR3 reads TGTGCCAGCAGTTTACTGGCAGCCTACGAGCAGTACTTC.

The chain combines TRBV29-1 with TRBJ2-3; maybe TRBD1 (6 bases). V gave up 6 bases and J gave up 0 bases, with 13 bases separating them. The CDR3 sequence is 14 residues long. Germline V gene lookup returns CDR1 SQVTM and CDR2 ANQGSEA. CDR3 in amino acids: CSVQGSPSTDTQYF. CDR3 DNA: TGCAGCGTACAGGGAAGTCCTAGCACAGATACGCAGTATTTT.

The chain recombines TRBV12-3 or TRBV12-4 with TRBJ1-5, with 9 bases identical to TRBD1. This CDR3 has 14 residues. The junction had 6 bases not matched to a gene; V was cut back by 6 bases and J by 6 bases. Written as DNA, the CDR3 is TGTGCCAGCAGGCTACAGGGGGCCCGTCAGCCCCAGCATTTT. Amino acid sequence: CASRLQGARQPQHF.

Here the CDR3 reads CASSLLVVNTEAFF. CDR3 in DNA: TGTGCCAGCAGCTTACTTGTAGTGAACACTGAAGCTTTCTTT. The V and J genes are TRBV7-9 and TRBJ1-1; D uncertain. V was trimmed by 2 bases and J by 0 bases, leaving 7 bases between them. This CDR3 spans 14 amino acids. The germline gives CDR1 SEHNR, CDR2 FQNEAQ (reference sequence).